These T cell receptor beta chains were read from a single sample in a study of T cells in Graves' hyperthyroidism and ophthalmopathy. TCRdb redid the calling of the multiplex PCR reads with MiXCR, one entry per CDR3 protein. Of a few hundred thousand distinct CDR3 sequences listed, around 46% are singletons. The source material was peripheral blood or thyroid tissue (not recorded which). These receptor sequences come from a woman under 30 with Graves' hyperthyroidism. CDR3s include the opening cysteine and the closing phenylalanine or tryptophan. The D gene is left open where the match is weak. Clone size is given for some rows only: seen once, a few or many times, or a class if the clone is expanded.

TRBD1	TRBV19	TRBJ2-5	14	many	TGTGCCAGTAGTTCCCAGGACAGGTCAGAGACCCAGTACTTC	CASSSQDRSETQYF
TRBD1	TRBV7-2	TRBJ1-1	16	many	TGTGCCAGCAGCAAACCCTGGGACAGGGCCAACACTGAAGCTTTCTTT	CASSKPWDRANTEAFF
TRBD2	TRBV4-1	TRBJ2-5	15	many	TGCGCCAGCAGCCAAACGGGACTAGGAGGGGAGACCCAGTACTTC	CASSQTGLGGETQYF
.	TRBV25-1	TRBJ2-7	13	.	TGTGCCAGCCTAAGGACAGATCCCCACGAGCAGTACTTC	CASLRTDPHEQYF
TRBD1	TRBV6-5	TRBJ2-2	17	many	TGTGCCAGCAGCCACACGAGGACAGGGACGGACACCGGGGAGCTGTTTTTT	CASSHTRTGTDTGELFF
.	TRBV12-3/TRBV12-4	TRBJ2-7	13	few	TGTGCCAGCACCGCTTATAGCAGCTACGAGCAGTACTTC	CASTAYSSYEQYF
.	TRBV20-1	TRBJ1-4	14	.	TGCAGTGCTAGAGCGTCAGGGTATAATGAAAAACTGTTTTTT	CSARASGYNEKLFF
TRBD2	TRBV7-9	TRBJ2-7	15	.	TGTGCCAGCAGCCCCCTAGCGGGGAGGGCCCACGAGCAGTACTTC	CASSPLAGRAHEQYF
.	TRBV10-3	TRBJ2-7	16	few	TGTGCCATCAGTGATTACCCCAGGGGGGGTGGGTACGAGCAGTACTTC	CAISDYPRGGGYEQYF
TRBD2	TRBV5-4	TRBJ2-7	14	many	TGTGCCAGCAGCTTCGAAGCGGGAGTGGAAGAGCAGTACTTC	CASSFEAGVEEQYF
TRBD1	TRBV5-6	TRBJ1-2	13	many	TGTGCCAGCAGCTTGCGACAGGGGGATGGCTACACCTTC	CASSLRQGDGYTF
.	TRBV12-3/TRBV12-4	TRBJ1-1	13	many	TGTGCCAGCAGTTTAGTCTCCTCCCTTGAAGCTTTCTTT	CASSLVSSLEAFF
.	TRBV15	TRBJ1-2	12	.	TGTGCCACCAGCAAAGGGTCGTATGGCTACACCTTC	CATSKGSYGYTF
TRBD1	TRBV2	TRBJ2-7	15	.	TGTGCCAGCAGGTGGGACAGGTTGAGCTCCTACGAGCAGTACTTC	CASRWDRLSSYEQYF
.	TRBV20-1	TRBJ1-2	15	many	TGCAGTGCTAGTCGAGGGGCAGGGACCCACTATGGCTACACCTTC	CSASRGAGTHYGYTF
TRBD2	TRBV20-1	TRBJ2-1	15	.	TGCAGTGCTGAGGGACTAGGACACTCCTACAATGAGCAGTTCTTC	CSAEGLGHSYNEQFF
TRBD2	TRBV29-1	TRBJ2-3	15	.	TGCAGCGTCAAGACTAGCGGGAGGTTCGGAGATACGCAGTATTTT	CSVKTSGRFGDTQYF
.	TRBV11-3	TRBJ2-2	11	.	TGTGCCAGCAGCCACGTCGGGGAGCTGTTTTTT	CASSHVGELFF
.	TRBV29-1	TRBJ1-1	12	many	TGCAGCGTGGTACAGGGCAGCACTGAAGCTTTCTTT	CSVVQGSTEAFF
.	TRBV6-2/TRBV6-3	TRBJ1-1	14	.	TGTGCCAGCAGTTACCCAGACCGTGGGCCTGAAGCTTTCTTT	CASSYPDRGPEAFF
TRBD2	TRBV7-2	TRBJ2-5	17	.	TGTGCCAGCAGCTTACTAGCGGGAGCAGATACGCAAGAGACCCAGTACTTC	CASSLLAGADTQETQYF
TRBD1	TRBV20-1	TRBJ2-5	14	few	TGCAGTGCTAGGCGGGACAGGGTTTTGGAGACCCAGTACTTC	CSARRDRVLETQYF
.	TRBV2	TRBJ2-7	14	many	TGTGCCAGCACCCAAAGGGGAATCTCCTACGAGCAGTACTTC	CASTQRGISYEQYF
.	TRBV12-3/TRBV12-4	TRBJ2-7	15	.	TGTGCCAGCAGTTCCTGGACAGATGTCTCCTACGAGCAGTACTTC	CASSSWTDVSYEQYF
.	TRBV4-1	TRBJ1-2	15	many	TGCGCCAGCAGCCAGGTCGGGCGGGGTCGGAGGGGCTACACCTTC	CASSQVGRGRRGYTF
TRBD1	TRBV20-1	TRBJ1-1	15	.	TGCAGTGTTAGGCCCGATCGGGGACAGAACCCCGAAGCTTTCTTT	CSVRPDRGQNPEAFF
.	TRBV29-1	TRBJ2-5	13	.	TGCAGCGTTGGAACAGGGCGTGGAGAGACCCAGTACTTC	CSVGTGRGETQYF
.	TRBV7-6	TRBJ2-1	12	.	TGTGCTAGACAGCCTACAGGGCTGGAGCAGTTCTTC	CARQPTGLEQFF
.	TRBV2	TRBJ2-7	12	.	TGTGCCCGGACAGAAGGGACCTACGAGCAGTACTTC	CARTEGTYEQYF
.	TRBV7-9	TRBJ1-1	14	many	TGTGCCAGCAGCTTTCCCCTCACGAACACTGAAGCTTTCTTT	CASSFPLTNTEAFF
TRBD1	TRBV6-5	TRBJ1-5	14	many	TGTGCCAGCAGGGTGGACAGGGGGAATGGAGCCCAGCATTTT	CASRVDRGNGAQHF
TRBD2	TRBV10-3	TRBJ2-7	13	.	TGTGCCCCTGATTGGGCGGGAGTGGGCGAGCAGTACTTC	CAPDWAGVGEQYF
.	TRBV29-1	TRBJ1-1	13	few	TGCAGCTTAGACGGGCGGGAGAACACTGAAGCTTTCTTT	CSLDGRENTEAFF
.	TRBV7-3	TRBJ2-7	16	.	TGCGCCAGCAGCCTCTCGGGCGGGGGCACCTCCTCCGAGCAGTACTTC	CASSLSGGGTSSEQYF
TRBD1	TRBV27	TRBJ1-5	15	few	TGTGCCAGCAGTCTCCAGACAGGGAGCAATCAGCCCCAGCATTTT	CASSLQTGSNQPQHF
.	TRBV29-1	TRBJ2-7	13	.	TGCAGCGTTGAAAGGGGGGCAGCCGGGGAGCAGTACTTC	CSVERGAAGEQYF
.	TRBV6-5	TRBJ1-1	16	many	TGTGCCAGCAGCCCTTGGCAGGGAGAGAAAAACACTGAAGCTTTCTTT	CASSPWQGEKNTEAFF
TRBD2	TRBV4-2	TRBJ2-7	15	many	TGTGCCAGCAGCCGCATAGACGGGGGGAGCTACGAGCAGTACTTC	CASSRIDGGSYEQYF
.	TRBV2	TRBJ2-5	13	many	TGTGCCAGCGGTCTCCATTACCAAGAGACCCAGTACTTC	CASGLHYQETQYF
.	TRBV12-3/TRBV12-4	TRBJ2-7	14	many	TGTGCCAGCAGTAGAGTCCCAGAAGCCTACGAGCAGTACTTC	CASSRVPEAYEQYF